This TCR beta chain was profiled in a study of early T cells in non-severe SARS-CoV-2 infection (dated by TCRdb to the early 2020s). In the study overall: Bulk RNA from unsorted whole blood was used for TCR sequencing, so alpha and beta chains could not be paired. The investigation overall reported the following: VDJdb matching was skewed toward anti-spike CD8 responses, so virus-specific expansions were likely underestimated and private and CD4 specificities were missed.

CDR1 and CDR2, looked up from the germline V gene, are SGDLS and YYNGEE. Measured from the cysteine to the phenylalanine, the CDR3 is 14 residues long. The CDR3 DNA has 42 bases and is translated from base 1. The junction carries 12 bases between V and J, which are trimmed by 4 bases and 7 bases respectively. Library method: 5' RACE. TCRdb shows the sequencer as NextSeq 500. In the TCR library protocol, unique molecular identifiers were attached to individual cDNA molecules to correct for PCR bias and sequencing error. Both TCR alpha and beta chains were sequenced, and tight co-correlation was observed between alpha and beta sequence abundances in each sample. The original methods were these. Decombinator V4 was used to annotate the V gene, J gene and CDR3 of the TCR sequences. Expanded TCRs were defined as changing significantly between any two time points under a Poisson model with p below 0.0001. Abundances of TCRs were expressed as counts per million after normalisation to the total number of TCRs sequenced in each sample. MAIT TCRs were defined by TRAV1-2 paired with TRAJ12, TRAJ20 or TRAJ33, and iNKT TCRs by TRAV10 paired with TRAJ18. VDJdb, accessed on 1 November 2021, was searched for TCRs annotated for CMV, EBV and SARS-CoV-2, and TCRs annotated for more than one antigen were excluded. TCRdb took the public reads, trimmed them with fastp at Q25, ran MiXCR for clone calling and kept in-frame beta chains. CDR3 protein duplicates are merged, each entry listing the most common genes and DNA. It is TCRdb's table, rather than the study itself, that gives the V and J calls and clone size. In this sample the table shows around 33,000 distinct CDR3 sequences, approximately 4.3% of which occur a single time. The ten top clones hold about an eighth of the sample.

This clonotype was detected many times. Its antigen is still unknown. The sample holds no much larger clone one base away, and base qualities are not on file. The study was a case-control design nested within a healthcare worker cohort in London, UK, with weekly nasopharyngeal swab PCR tests and blood sampling. Healthcare workers were recruited during the week of the UK lockdown, between 23 and 31 March 2020, and followed weekly for up to about 15 weeks. This receptor was identified in an adult who was a healthcare worker with PCR-confirmed SARS-CoV-2 infection or an uninfected control (not recorded which). This chain is built from TRBV9 and TRBJ1-6; possibly the D gene is TRBD1, per 5 matching bases. Sequencing used whole blood. Here is the DNA: TGTGCCAGCAGCTTAGGGGATTTGAATTCACCCCTCCACTTT. Translated, this is CASSLGDLNSPLHF.